This entry lists 30 T cell receptor beta chains sequenced from one sample in a study of cytomegalovirus exposure and HLA in healthy donors. With 60 Vbeta and 13 Jbeta primers, the PCR was carried out. Libraries were prepared by immunoSEQ multiplex PCR; TCRdb keeps only in-frame clonotypes and omits some of them. The sample data list over 75,000 clones. The sequenced sample consisted of PBMCs. The receptors come from a girl aged 5-17 years in good health and CMV-seropositive.

The chain has TRBV5-1 and TRBJ2-5, with 9 nucleotides matching TRBD2. This CDR3 comprises 14 residues. Germline lookup yields CDR1 SGHRS and CDR2 YFSETQ. The V segment lost 2 bases and the J segment 4 bases; nucleotides outside the gene matches: 3. Here the CDR3 DNA reads TGCGCCAGCAGCTTCAGCGGGGGGCCAGAGACCCAGTACTTC. Its protein product is CASSFSGGPETQYF.

The chain links TRBV9 to TRBJ1-2; 8 positions agree with TRBD1. V shed 1 base, J shed 7 bases, and the junction held 3 bases outside the gene matches. Germline assignment: CDR1 SGDLS and CDR2 YYNGEE. This CDR3 comprises 13 residues. CDR3 coding DNA: TGTGCCAGCAGCGTACAGGGGGCTGGTGGCTACACCTTC. Protein product: CASSVQGAGGYTF.

The chain combines TRBV4-1 with TRBJ2-7; D is possibly TRBD2 (7 bases). Germline CDR1 and CDR2: MGHRA and YSYEKL. The ends were cut back, 0 bases at V and 6 bases at J, with 21 bases in the middle. This CDR3 spans 17 amino acids. The CDR3 spells CASSQEVRGGLLGEQYF. In DNA, the CDR3 is TGCGCCAGCAGCCAAGAAGTCCGCGGGGGCCTGCTTGGCGAGCAGTACTTC.

The rearrangement links TRBV7-3 to TRBJ1-1; D remains ambiguous. Trimming cost V 3 bases and J 4 bases, with 9 bases left between them. CDR3 length: 13 residues. CDR1 SGHTA and CDR2 FQGTGA come from the germline V gene. The CDR3 reads CASSFLSSTEAFF. The CDR3 DNA reads TGTGCCAGCAGCTTCCTTTCTTCCACTGAAGCTTTCTTT. The whole variable domain, filled in from reference TRBV7-3 and TRBJ1-1, reads GAGVSQTPSNKVTEKGKYVELRCDPISGHTALYWYRQSLGQGPEFLIYFQGTGAADDSGLPNDRFFAVRPEGSVSTLKIQRTERGDSAVYLCASSFLSSTEAFFGQGTRLTVV.

As DNA, the CDR3 is TGTGCCAGCAGCCACGAAACAGGGGTGGATTCACCCCTCCACTTT. Protein: CASSHETGVDSPLHF. The genes are TRBV5-8 and TRBJ1-6; TRBD1 matches 7 bases. The V segment lost 4 bases and the J segment 8 bases; nucleotides outside the gene matches: 9. This CDR3 comprises 15 residues. The germline CDR1 and CDR2 sequences are SGHTS and YDEGEE.

The gene calls are TRBV4-3 and TRBJ2-2, with 9 bases aligning to TRBD1. With V trimmed by 1 base and J by 6 bases, 0 bases remained unmatched. Germline assignment: CDR1 LGHNA and CDR2 YSLEER. The CDR3 consists of 14 residues. CDR3 DNA: TGCGCCAGCAGCCAAGGACAGGGGGCCGGGGAGCTGTTTTTT. Translated, it gives CASSQGQGAGELFF.

The chain combines TRBV14 with TRBJ2-2; unclear D gene. CDR1 and CDR2 (germline): SGHDN, FVKESK. The CDR3 is 16 amino acids. Trimming removed 3 bases at V and 4 bases at J, with 15 bases between. CDR3 DNA: TGTGCCAGCAGCCAGAGGTCCGGGTCTGGCACCGGGGAGCTGTTTTTT. This gives the protein CASSQRSGSGTGELFF.

The chain recombines TRBV7-9 with TRBJ2-7, with TRBD1 matching over 7 bases. Trimming removed 5 bases from V and 8 bases from J; junction bases left unmatched: 6. Germline-derived CDR1 and CDR2 are SEHNR and FQNEAQ (reference sequence). The CDR3 has 12 amino acids. As DNA, the CDR3 is TGTGCCAGCAGCCTAGACAGGGATCAGCAGTACGTC. This sequence encodes CASSLDRDQQYV.

CDR3 sequence reads: CASSFPPESPLHF. The CDR3 bases are TGTGCCAGCAGCTTCCCTCCGGAGTCACCCCTCCACTTT. The chain couples TRBV7-2 to TRBJ1-6; no firm D call. Trimming took off 3 bases at V and 10 bases at J, with 10 bases between the two ends. Germline CDR1 SGHTA, CDR2 FQGNSA. CDR3 length equals 13 residues.

The rearrangement joins TRBV19 to TRBJ2-3, with 8 bases aligning to TRBD1. The V gene end was trimmed by 7 bases and the J gene end by 3 bases; junction bases not matched to a gene: 9. The germline V gene encodes CDR1 LNHDA and CDR2 SQIVND (reference sequence). The CDR3 runs 15 residues. Written as DNA, the CDR3 is TGTGCCAGTAACGACAGGGGTGGTCGGACAGATACGCAGTATTTT. It yields the protein CASNDRGGRTDTQYF.

CDR3 in amino acids: CASSRGGGSTDTQYF. Here the CDR3 DNA reads TGTGCCAGCAGCCGCGGGGGCGGGAGCACAGATACGCAGTATTTT. This rearrangement joins TRBV7-2 to TRBJ2-3, with a weak D call TRBD2 (7 bases). The CDR3 totals 15 residues. V shed 5 bases and J shed 0 bases, with 12 bases lying between them. Looked up from germline, CDR1 is SGHTA and CDR2 is FQGNSA.

The V gene is TRBV5-1, the J gene TRBJ2-5; D might be TRBD1 (5 bases). The CDR3 consists of 15 residues. The V and J ends lost 2 bases and 3 bases respectively, with 14 bases between them. Germline-derived CDR1 and CDR2 are SGHRS and YFSETQ. The CDR3 nucleotides are TGCGCCAGCAGCTTAACAGGTACAACAAAAGAGACCCAGTACTTC. This codes for CASSLTGTTKETQYF.

The V gene is TRBV18, the J gene TRBJ2-7; 8 positions match TRBD2. From germline, CDR1 is KGHSH and CDR2 LQKENI. The J segment lost 2 bases and the V segment lost 0 bases, leaving 6 bases of the junction unmatched. The CDR3 sequence is 16 residues long. The CDR3 spells CASSPPWRGATYEQYF. The CDR3 DNA sequence: TGTGCCAGCTCACCACCTTGGCGGGGGGCTACCTACGAGCAGTACTTC.

The rearrangement uses TRBV9 and TRBJ2-1; a weak D match, TRBD1 (6 bases). The germline CDR1 and CDR2 sequences are SGDLS and YYNGEE. The CDR3 length is 15 residues. Trimming took off 0 bases at V and 10 bases at J, with 17 bases between the two ends. The CDR3 loop reads CASSVGQARWWEQFF. CDR3 coding DNA: TGTGCCAGCAGCGTAGGACAGGCCCGCTGGTGGGAGCAGTTCTTC.

This chain connects TRBV15 to TRBJ2-7; 7 bases are shared with TRBD2. The CDR3 sequence is 13 residues long. Germline V gives CDR1 LNHNV, CDR2 YYDKDF (reference sequence). V was pared by 4 bases and J by 2 bases, with 2 bases of the junction left unmatched. This chain's CDR3 is CATSIGLAYEQYF. CDR3 coding DNA: TGTGCCACCAGCATCGGACTAGCCTACGAGCAGTACTTC.

V usage is TRBV29-1 and J usage is TRBJ2-5; 10 bases agree with TRBD2. J gave up 2 bases and V 6 bases, and 6 bases lay outside the gene matches. The CDR3 has 14 amino acids. Germline CDR1 reads SQVTM; CDR2 reads ANQGSEA. The chain's CDR3 is CSVELAGSQETQYF. CDR3 sequence (DNA): TGCAGCGTAGAACTAGCGGGGTCACAAGAGACCCAGTACTTC.

This sequence joins TRBV10-2 and TRBJ1-4; possible D gene TRBD1, 5 bases. The CDR3 loop spans 12 amino acids. The ends were cut back, 4 bases at V and 7 bases at J, with 7 bases in the middle. Germline V gene lookup returns CDR1 WSHSY and CDR2 SAAADI. CDR3 nucleotide sequence: TGCGCCAGCAGTGCCCAGGGTGAAAAACTGTTTTTT. Amino acid sequence: CASSAQGEKLFF.

The V gene is TRBV19, the J gene TRBJ2-4, with D maybe TRBD2 (6 bases). Trimming removed 1 base from V and 5 bases from J, with 18 bases in between. The CDR3 spans 17 residues. The germline CDR1 and CDR2 sequences are LNHDA and SQIVND (reference sequence). The DNA of the CDR3 is TGTGCCAGTAGTATAGGGATGTGGAGGGTGGGGGAAAACATTCAGTACTTC. Amino acid sequence: CASSIGMWRVGENIQYF.

The V and J genes are TRBV6-1 and TRBJ2-1; possibly TRBD2 for D (5 bases). The CDR3 loop spans 16 amino acids. V gave up 2 bases and J gave up 6 bases, with 17 bases separating them. The germline gives CDR1 MNHNS, CDR2 SASEGT. For the CDR3, the DNA is TGTGCCAGCAGTGAAACCCCCGGGGTAGCCGCCAATGAGCAGTTCTTC. Amino acid sequence: CASSETPGVAANEQFF.

The rearrangement joins TRBV30 to TRBJ2-1; the match to TRBD2 covers 8 bases. After removal of 4 bases from V and 7 bases from J, the junction contained 9 bases not matched to a gene. Looked up from germline, CDR1 is GTSNPN and CDR2 is SVGIG (reference sequence). This CDR3 is 14 amino acids long. The CDR3 DNA sequence: TGTGCCTGGAAAATCGGGGGGGGGTTGAATGAGCAGTTCTTC. Encoded protein: CAWKIGGGLNEQFF. The full variable domain, in which reference TRBV30 and TRBJ2-1 provide the parts outside the CDR3, is SQTIHQWPATLVQPVGSPLSLECTVEGTSNPNLYWYRQAAGRGLQLLFYSVGIGQISSEVPQNLSASRPQDRQFILSSKKLLLSDSGFYLCAWKIGGGLNEQFFGPGTRLTVL.

V is TRBV7-3 and J is TRBJ2-1, with 10 bases that match TRBD1. The germline V gene encodes CDR1 SGHTA and CDR2 FQGTGA. Trimming at V came to 5 bases and at J to 7 bases, leaving 5 bases not matched to a gene. CDR3 size: 14 residues. The DNA for the CDR3 is TGTGCCAGCAGCCCAGGACAGGGGGGGAATGAGCAGTTCTTC. Translated: CASSPGQGGNEQFF. The full variable domain, in which reference TRBV7-3 and TRBJ2-1 provide the parts outside the CDR3, is GAGVSQTPSNKVTEKGKYVELRCDPISGHTALYWYRQSLGQGPEFLIYFQGTGAADDSGLPNDRFFAVRPEGSVSTLKIQRTERGDSAVYLCASSPGQGGNEQFFGPGTRLTVL.

V and J are TRBV4-2 and TRBJ2-7; D might be TRBD2 (6 bases). The V and J ends lost 0 bases and 7 bases respectively, with 13 bases between them. Germline V CDR1 and CDR2: LGHNA, YNFKEQ. CDR3 length equals 14 residues. DNA for the CDR3: TGTGCCAGCAGCCAAGATCCGGGGGACCCAGAGCAGTACTTC. Its protein product is CASSQDPGDPEQYF.

The chain combines TRBV4-2 with TRBJ2-2, with 12 bases aligning to TRBD2. V shed 3 bases and J 0 bases; nucleotides not matched to a gene: 5. The CDR3 runs to 18 residues. Germline V CDR1 and CDR2: LGHNA, YNFKEQ. CDR3 protein: CASSQATSGGPNTGELFF. The CDR3 DNA reads TGTGCCAGCAGCCAGGCGACTAGCGGGGGCCCGAACACCGGGGAGCTGTTTTTT.

V is TRBV7-9 and J is TRBJ2-7; 7 bases are shared with TRBD1. The junction had 2 bases not matched to a gene; V was cut back by 3 bases and J by 6 bases. Germline loops: CDR1 SEHNR, CDR2 FQNEAQ (reference sequence). This CDR3 has 12 amino acids. Here the CDR3 reads CASSFGQAEQYF. The DNA of the CDR3 is TGTGCCAGCAGCTTTGGACAGGCCGAGCAGTACTTC.

The chain couples TRBV4-1 to TRBJ2-7; 7 nucleotides line up with TRBD1. V lost 0 bases to trimming and J lost 2 bases; unmatched junction nucleotides: 4. From germline, CDR1 is MGHRA and CDR2 YSYEKL. CDR3 length: 15 amino acids. The CDR3 is CASSQERQGAYEQYF. The CDR3 DNA reads TGCGCCAGCAGCCAAGAGAGGCAGGGGGCCTACGAGCAGTACTTC.

This rearrangement joins TRBV7-2 to TRBJ1-5; D not certain. Germline V CDR1 and CDR2: SGHTA, FQGNSA. V was trimmed by 3 bases and J by 6 bases, leaving 12 bases between them. The CDR3 has 14 residues. The CDR3 DNA follows: TGTGCCAGCAGCTTGTTTCTCTACCGTCAGCCCCAGCATTTT. Its translation is CASSLFLYRQPQHF. The full variable domain, rest sourced from reference TRBV7-2 and TRBJ1-5, is GAGVSQSPSNKVTEKGKDVELRCDPISGHTALYWYRQSLGQGLEFLIYFQGNSAPDKSGLPSDRFSAERTGGSVSTLTIQRTQQEDSAVYLCASSLFLYRQPQHFGDGTRLSIL.

This sequence joins TRBV7-6 and TRBJ2-2; D possibly corresponds to TRBD1 (6 bases). The CDR3 is made up of 15 amino acids. Between the trimmed V and J ends, which lost 5 bases and 6 bases, there was a span of 16 bases. The V gene's germline CDR1 is SGHVS and CDR2 FNYEAQ. CDR3 coding DNA: TGTGCCAGCAGCACCCAACAGGGTCGAGCCGGGGAGCTGTTTTTT. It specifies CASSTQQGRAGELFF.

V is TRBV7-9 and J is TRBJ2-6; D perhaps matches TRBD2 (5 bases). Trimming stripped 4 bases from V and 5 bases from J, with 15 bases between. CDR3 length equals 16 residues. The V gene's germline CDR1 is SEHNR and CDR2 FQNEAQ (reference sequence). The CDR3 coding sequence is TGTGCCAGCAGCTCGGGATTGGATGGGCGGGCCAACGTCCTGACTTTC. Its protein is CASSSGLDGRANVLTF.

The chain links TRBV12-5 to TRBJ1-3; a possible D gene is TRBD1 (5 bases). Germline values: CDR1 LGHNT, CDR2 FRNRAP. The V end lost 2 bases, the J end lost 2 bases, and 13 bases lay between the germline ends. The CDR3 is made up of 16 amino acids. The chain's CDR3 is CASGLWLTETGNTIYF. In nucleotides, the CDR3 is TGTGCTAGTGGTTTGTGGTTGACAGAGACTGGAAACACCATATATTTT. The whole variable domain, remainder taken from reference TRBV12-5 and TRBJ1-3, is DARVTQTPRHKVTEMGQEVTMRCQPILGHNTVFWYRQTMMQGLELLAYFRNRAPLDDSGMPKDRFSAEMPDATLATLKIQPSEPRDSAVYFCASGLWLTETGNTIYFGEGSWLTVV.

This chain uses TRBV5-6 with TRBJ1-5, with TRBD1 identical over 11 bases. Germline assignment: CDR1 SGHDT and CDR2 YYEEEE. The CDR3 totals 16 residues. After removal of 4 bases from V and 6 bases from J, the junction contained 9 bases not matched to a gene. CDR3 in amino acids: CASSPGQGAKGQPQHF. The CDR3 DNA is TGTGCCAGCAGCCCCGGACAGGGGGCAAAGGGTCAGCCCCAGCATTTT.